The entry that follows covers one T cell receptor beta chain sequence. There is no known antigen for this receptor. It has no much larger one-base neighbor in the sample; base qualities were not kept. The treatment or condition label of this sample denotes: allogeneic hematopoietic cell transplantation with graft depleted of TCRalphabeta T cells and CD19 B cells. The transplant recipients were children given TCRalphabeta/CD19-depleted allogeneic hematopoietic cell grafts. The data derive from a study of T-cell reconstitution after alpha-beta-depleted transplantation in children (dated by TCRdb to 2016 to 2018). Background on the whole study: T-cell immune reconstitution after TCRalphabeta/CD19-depleted allogeneic hematopoietic cell transplantation in children was quantitatively tracked in the study by means of TCR repertoire profiling. The paper's findings and limits, for the study overall: In some patients, the high TCRbeta diversity seen at day 60 was put down to recipient T cells and intrathymic progenitors that had survived conditioning. The apparently early alphabetaT-cell count recovery about two months after transplant was reportedly dependent on only several hundred rapidly expanded clones derived from non-depleted graft cells. Over subsequent months, a decline in hyperexpanded clone frequencies was noted, and after one year, T-cell counts and TCRbeta diversity were mostly ascribed to newly produced T cells.

V lost 6 bases and J lost 3 bases; the stretch between them is 15 bases long. The CDR3, cysteine through phenylalanine, is 15 amino acids long. Just CDR3 DNA is preserved here, 45 bases in frame from base 1. The germline V gene (reference sequence) supplies CDR1 LNHDA and CDR2 SQIVND. Receptor amplification or capture employed PCR. Reads for this sample came from an Illumina HiSeq 2500. TCR libraries were prepared with molecular barcoding, using unique molecular identifiers to normalize TCRbeta repertoire quantification. In TCRdb, the public reads were trimmed at Q25 with fastp and aligned with MiXCR, with productive beta chains retained. Rows are combined by CDR3 protein, so each entry shows the most common genes and DNA. This sample comprises roughly 420,000 distinct CDR3 sequences, around 15% of them detected only once. The ten largest account for roughly 29% of the sample.

The rearrangement combines TRBV19 with TRBJ2-1; no D segment can be confidently identified. This sequence was found in a boy under three years old who had a stem cell transplant for Wiskott-Aldrich syndrome, so the T cells may come from the graft donor. Here the sequenced sample was PBMCs, mostly from graft donor cells, taken 360 days after TCRalphabeta/CD19-depleted stem cell transplant. The DNA sequence is as follows: TGTGCCAGTAGCTTAGGGCAGTCTTACTACAATGAGCAGTTCTTC. This is translated as CASSLGQSYYNEQFF.